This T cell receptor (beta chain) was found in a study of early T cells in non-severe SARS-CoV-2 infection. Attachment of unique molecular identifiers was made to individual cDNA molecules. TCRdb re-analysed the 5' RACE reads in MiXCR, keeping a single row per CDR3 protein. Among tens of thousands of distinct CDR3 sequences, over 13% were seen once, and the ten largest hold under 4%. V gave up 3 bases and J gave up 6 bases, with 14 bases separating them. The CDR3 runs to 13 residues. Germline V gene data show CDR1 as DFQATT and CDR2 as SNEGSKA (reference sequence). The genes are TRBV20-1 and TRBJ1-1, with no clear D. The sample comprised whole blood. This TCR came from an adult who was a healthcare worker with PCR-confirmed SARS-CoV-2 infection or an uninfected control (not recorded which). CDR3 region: CSARTAGRAEAFF. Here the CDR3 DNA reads TGCAGTGCTAGGACCGCTGGAAGGGCTGAAGCTTTCTTT.